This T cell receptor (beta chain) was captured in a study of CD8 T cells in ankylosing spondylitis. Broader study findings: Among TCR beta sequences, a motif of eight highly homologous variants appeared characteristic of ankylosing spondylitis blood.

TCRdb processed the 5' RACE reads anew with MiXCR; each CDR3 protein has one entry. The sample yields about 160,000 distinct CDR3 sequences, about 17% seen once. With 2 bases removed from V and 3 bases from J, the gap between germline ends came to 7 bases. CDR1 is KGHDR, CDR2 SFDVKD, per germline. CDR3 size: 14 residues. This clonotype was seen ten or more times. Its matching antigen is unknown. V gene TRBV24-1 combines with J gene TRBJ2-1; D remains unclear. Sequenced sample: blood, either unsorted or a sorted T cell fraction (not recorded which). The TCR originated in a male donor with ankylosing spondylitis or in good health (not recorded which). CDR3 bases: TGTGCCACCAGTGATTCATCAGGCTACAATGAGCAGTTCTTC. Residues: CATSDSSGYNEQFF.